This T cell receptor (beta chain) came from a study of blood T cell repertoires in COVID-19. For the study at large: Donors in the United States, Italy and Spain gave samples during acute or convalescent COVID-19. Sample material is recorded as cDNA or gDNA derived from T cells, B-cell-depleted T cells, or PBMCs.

The authors' processing: Cell counts per sample came from amplifying reference gene primers. Method: immunoSEQ multiplex PCR; TCRdb's copy keeps in-frame clones and lacks some. V and J calls and clone size are as listed in that table; D and trimming were resolved from the DNA. The repertoire holds about 90,000 clones, with roughly nine tenths as singletons. Germline-derived CDR1 and CDR2 are SGHTS and YDEGEE. Trimming removed 0 bases from V and 7 bases from J, with 13 bases in between. CDR3 length: 15 amino acids. This chain joins TRBV5-8 and TRBJ1-4; D is possibly TRBD1 (5 bases). The sample comprised peripheral blood. The origin of this receptor is a human donor with active COVID-19. The donor label of this sample is uncertain. Written as DNA, the CDR3 is TGTGCCAGCAGCTTGGAGGGTACAGGCGGTGAAAAACTGTTTTTT. It specifies CASSLEGTGGEKLFF.